This TCR beta chain derives from a study of early T cells in non-severe SARS-CoV-2 infection. Whole-study context: Chains were not paired, and sequencing was done on bulk RNA from unsorted whole blood. Findings and caveats of the study: CD4 and private specificities were missed by VDJdb matching, which favored anti-spike CD8 responses.

Unique molecular identifiers tagged individual cDNA molecules. TCRdb ran MiXCR on the 5' RACE reads and lists one entry per CDR3 protein. The sample consists of about 40,000 distinct CDR3 sequences, about 5.9% of them appearing once. This CDR3 has 15 amino acids. CDR1 is SGHNT and CDR2 is YYREEE in the germline V gene (reference sequence). J gave up 6 bases and V 4 bases, and 6 bases lay outside the gene matches. In regard to this clonotype: Antigen specificity is unknown.

The sequencing here drew on whole blood, taken at baseline. The V gene is TRBV5-4, the J gene TRBJ2-2; TRBD1 matches at 10 bases. The TCR originated in an adult who was a healthcare worker with PCR-confirmed SARS-CoV-2 infection or an uninfected control (not recorded which). CDR3 in DNA: TGTGCCAGCAGCGGACAGGGGGTTAAGCCCGGGGAGCTGTTTTTT. The encoded protein is CASSGQGVKPGELFF.